Following are 8 T cell receptor beta chains from one sample sequenced in a study of blood T cell repertoires in COVID-19 (TCRdb year 2020). Library prep was done by the immunoSEQ multiplex PCR assay. TCRdb took this table from immuneACCESS and kept in-frame rearrangements with V and J called. Such tables lack part of the clones; where checked against another copy, unresolved V genes explain under half of the gap, and the rest is unexplained. A total of 280,000 or so clones appear in this sample, over 85% of them only once. The top ten constitute under 3.5% of the sample. Sequencing used PBMCs or T cells enriched from blood (not recorded which). Receptors originate from a woman aged 50 to 60 who had been exposed to COVID-19.

V and J are TRBV5-6 and TRBJ2-1, with D maybe TRBD1 (6 bases). The germline V gene has CDR1 SGHDT and CDR2 YYEEEE. This CDR3 spans 15 amino acids. V was pared by 3 bases and J by 1 base, with 11 bases between. CDR3 in DNA: TGTGCCAGCAGCTCCCGACAGGTGTCCTACAATGAGCAGTTCTTC. This encodes CASSSRQVSYNEQFF.

The chain joins TRBV6-5 to TRBJ1-5, with TRBD1 matching over 10 bases. CDR3 length: 15 amino acids. V shed 6 bases, J shed 2 bases, and the junction held 4 bases outside the gene matches. Germline assignment: CDR1 MNHEY and CDR2 SVGAGI. This CDR3 is CASRPGTGGNQPQHF. The CDR3 bases are TGTGCCAGCAGACCCGGGACAGGGGGCAATCAGCCCCAGCATTTT.

V usage is TRBV7-2 and J usage is TRBJ1-3; 8 bases line up with TRBD1. Germline values: CDR1 SGHTA, CDR2 FQGNSA. Trimming took 3 bases from V and 0 from J; bases not matched to a gene: 1. CDR3 length: 15 amino acids. CDR3 nucleotide sequence: TGTGCCAGCAGCTTCACAGGGGGCTCTGGAAACACCATATATTTT. Protein sequence: CASSFTGGSGNTIYF.

CDR3 amino acids: CASSMRDRGSTEAFF. CDR3 coding DNA: TGCGCCAGTAGCATGAGGGACAGGGGGAGCACTGAAGCTTTCTTT. This sequence joins TRBV23-1 and TRBJ1-1, with 11 positions matching TRBD1. TRBV23-1 is marked as an open reading frame, function uncertain. This CDR3 comprises 15 residues. J gave up 4 bases and V 9 bases, and 10 bases lay outside the gene matches.

V and J are TRBV10-2 and TRBJ1-1; TRBD1 matches at 7 bases. Germline loops: CDR1 WSHSY, CDR2 SAAADI. This CDR3 comprises 13 residues. With 3 bases clipped from V and 5 bases from J, the junction kept 3 bases outside the gene matches. CDR3 region: CASSDEQGTEAFF. CDR3 nucleotides: TGCGCCAGCAGTGACGAACAGGGGACTGAAGCTTTCTTT.

This rearrangement joins TRBV6-1 to TRBJ2-1; tentatively, D is TRBD2 (5 bases). The length of the CDR3 is 13 residues. Germline CDR1 reads MNHNS; CDR2 reads SASEGT. V was pared by 3 bases and J by 7 bases, with 10 bases between. CDR3 coding DNA: TGTGCCAGCAGTGACGGAGGTTGGAATGAGCAGTTCTTC. Residues: CASSDGGWNEQFF.

This clone was seen just once. The V gene is TRBV5-6, the J gene TRBJ1-5, with 8 bases aligning to TRBD1. This CDR3 is built from 15 residues. J lost 6 bases, V lost 2 bases, and 7 bases had no gene match. Per the germline V gene, CDR1 is SGHDT and CDR2 is YYEEEE. As DNA, the CDR3 is TGTGCCAGCAGCTTTGGACAGGGCTGGGGTCAGCCCCAGCATTTT. This codes for CASSFGQGWGQPQHF.

The chain employs TRBV5-3 and TRBJ2-7, with D tentatively TRBD1 (6 bases). TRBV5-3 falls under the ORF class, with uncertain function. V dropped 4 bases and J dropped 2 bases, with 13 bases sitting between them. The CDR3 is 14 residues long. CDR3 sequence: CARSPQGFPYEQYF. The CDR3 nucleotides are TGTGCCAGAAGCCCACAGGGTTTCCCCTACGAGCAGTACTTC.